This TCR beta chain was retrieved from a study of CD8+ T cells in alopecia areata. Study-wide background: The study gave treated patients oral tofacitinib at 5 to 10 mg twice daily. Study conclusions and caveats: During tofacitinib treatment, many expanded lesional clones remained in scalp and blood.

cDNA reverse transcribed from extracted RNA served as the sequencing template. This table comes from immunoSEQ multiplex PCR, and its TCRdb copy is limited to in-frame clones, with some not included. The data contain about 210,000 clones, approximately 38% of them singletons. Germline CDR1 and CDR2: SGHTA and FQGNSA. CDR3 length: 15 amino acids. Trimming took 5 bases from V and 5 from J; bases not matched to a gene: 7. The sample's treatment: oral pan-JAK inhibitor, 5-10 mg twice daily. Comment on this clone: Its antigen is unknown.

This rearrangement joins TRBV7-2 to TRBJ2-5; 11 nucleotides line up with TRBD2. This TCR derives from a human donor with alopecia areata. Material: CD4+ T cells sorted from blood, obtained at approximately week 34, from a patient treated with tofacitinib. CDR3: CASSGSGRAEETQYF. In DNA form, the CDR3 reads TGTGCCAGCAGCGGTAGCGGGAGGGCCGAGGAGACCCAGTACTTC.